The next 26 T cell receptor beta chains were all read from a single sample in a study of cytomegalovirus exposure and HLA in healthy donors. Primers for the PCR totalled 60 Vbeta and 13 Jbeta. Profiled with immunoSEQ multiplex PCR; TCRdb holds only in-frame clones, not every one. Here the sample spans around 170,000 clones, around three quarters being singletons. The sample comprised PBMCs. The receptor set was obtained from a middle-aged man in good health and CMV-seronegative.

In its sample, this clone was seen once. The chain couples TRBV25-1 to TRBJ2-1; 9 bases map to TRBD2. The CDR3 consists of 16 residues. Trimming removed 2 bases from V and 4 bases from J; junction bases left unmatched: 6. From germline, CDR1 is MGHDK and CDR2 SYGVNS. The CDR3 DNA follows: TGTGCCAGCAGTGAAAGGCGACTAGCGGATTACAATGAGCAGTTCTTC. Encoded protein: CASSERRLADYNEQFF.

J is TRBJ2-2 and V is TRBV5-6, with 7 nucleotides matching TRBD1. The CDR3 sequence is 14 residues long. The germline gives CDR1 SGHDT, CDR2 YYEEEE. The ends lost 0 bases at V and 5 bases at J; junction bases unmatched: 1. In DNA form, the CDR3 reads TGTGCCAGCAGCTTGGACAGGGGAACCGGGGAGCTGTTTTTT. This gives the protein CASSLDRGTGELFF.

The chain recombines TRBV11-3 with TRBJ2-2, with 12 nucleotides matching TRBD2. Germline V gene lookup returns CDR1 SGHNT and CDR2 YENEEA. This CDR3 contains 16 residues. Unmatched junction bases numbered 3, after V lost 5 bases and J lost 2 bases. CDR3 amino acids: CASSPGLAGNTGELFF. The CDR3 bases are TGTGCCAGCAGCCCGGGACTAGCGGGCAACACCGGGGAGCTGTTTTTT.

CDR3 region: CASSPWTEDRVSYNEQFF. DNA of the CDR3: TGTGCCAGCAGCCCATGGACCGAGGACAGGGTGTCCTACAATGAGCAGTTCTTC. The chain links TRBV28 to TRBJ2-1, with 8 bases that match TRBD1. The CDR3 has 18 amino acids. The V gene's germline CDR1 is MDHEN and CDR2 SYDVKM. Germline trimming cut 6 bases from V and 1 base from J; bases unmatched to any gene: 14. Using reference TRBV28 and TRBJ2-1 for the parts outside the CDR3, the full variable domain is DVKVTQSSRYLVKRTGEKVFLECVQDMDHENMFWYRQDPGLGLRLIYFSYDVKMKEKGDIPEGYSVSREKKERFSLILESASTNQTSMYLCASSPWTEDRVSYNEQFFGPGTRLTVL.

This chain joins TRBV27 and TRBJ2-3; D unresolved. The V gene's germline CDR1 is MNHEY and CDR2 SMNVEV (reference sequence). CDR3 length: 15 residues. Trimming took off 3 bases at V and 1 base at J, with 11 bases between the two ends. The CDR3 bases are TGTGCCAGCAGTTTCGAAACGAGGCGCACAGATACGCAGTATTTT. Amino acid sequence: CASSFETRRTDTQYF.

J is TRBJ2-5 and V is TRBV9; the match to TRBD2 covers 8 bases. The CDR3 length is 17 residues. The V gene end was trimmed by 0 bases and the J gene end by 5 bases; junction bases not matched to a gene: 12. From germline, CDR1 is SGDLS and CDR2 YYNGEE. The CDR3 bases are TGTGCCAGCAGCGTAGAAGGGTCAGCGGGAGTGGGTGAGACCCAGTACTTC. It is translated as CASSVEGSAGVGETQYF.

The chain carries TRBV7-3 and TRBJ2-5, with 9 bases fitting TRBD1. Matching the DNA end better, TRBJ2-7 makes the J call doubtful. The CDR3 loop spans 15 amino acids. Germline assignment: CDR1 SGHTA and CDR2 FQGTGA. The CDR3 DNA is TGTGCCAGCAGCCTCTTAGGGACAGGGATTCACGAGCAGTACTTC. It yields the protein CASSLLGTGIHEQYF.

This clone was recorded a few times. This rearrangement joins TRBV7-3 to TRBJ2-3; 7 bases align to TRBD1. The CDR3 length is 14 residues. Trimming removed 5 bases from V and 6 bases from J; junction bases left unmatched: 8. CDR1 and CDR2 from the germline V gene are SGHTA and FQGTGA. CDR3 sequence reads: CASSPGTVLDTQYF. CDR3 sequence (DNA): TGTGCCAGCAGCCCCGGGACAGTTCTGGATACGCAGTATTTT.

Only a few counts were recorded for this clone. The V and J genes are TRBV4-1 and TRBJ1-1; 8 bases are shared with TRBD1. The J segment lost 10 bases and the V segment lost 5 bases, leaving 9 bases of the junction unmatched. The CDR3 runs to 13 residues. The V gene's germline CDR1 is MGHRA and CDR2 YSYEKL. CDR3 in amino acids: CASSSGTGDGAFF. CDR3 in DNA: TGCGCCAGCAGCTCCGGGACAGGTGATGGAGCTTTCTTT.

The V gene is TRBV27, the J gene TRBJ2-7, with no clear D. V dropped 2 bases and J dropped 0 bases, with 8 bases sitting between them. Per the germline V gene, CDR1 is MNHEY and CDR2 is SMNVEV (reference sequence). The CDR3 covers 14 residues. DNA for the CDR3: TGTGCCAGCAGTTTAAAGCGATCCTCCTACGAGCAGTACTTC. Encoded protein: CASSLKRSSYEQYF.

The rearrangement joins TRBV10-3 to TRBJ2-3, with 11 bases that match TRBD2. With V trimmed by 8 bases and J by 4 bases, 5 bases remained unmatched. Germline lookup yields CDR1 ENHRY and CDR2 SYGVKD. The CDR3 runs 14 residues. In DNA form, the CDR3 reads TGTGCCATCCGTACTAGCGGGAGTGCAGATACGCAGTATTTT. This translates into CAIRTSGSADTQYF.

The rearrangement links TRBV5-1 to TRBJ1-1; D call uncertain. CDR3 length: 14 amino acids. V gave up 4 bases and J gave up 5 bases, with 15 bases separating them. CDR1 is SGHRS, CDR2 YFSETQ, per germline. CDR3 in DNA: TGCGCCAGCAGCAGCAACCAGGCTTTTACTGAAGCTTTCTTT. It codes for CASSSNQAFTEAFF.

CDR3 region: CSARVENTIYF. DNA for the CDR3: TGCAGTGCTAGGGTCGAGAACACCATATATTTT. The chain couples TRBV20-1 to TRBJ1-3; D is unresolved. Germline V gives CDR1 DFQATT, CDR2 SNEGSKA (reference sequence). The length of the CDR3 is 11 residues. The germline V and J ends were trimmed by 3 bases and 7 bases, with 7 bases remaining between them.

The chain has TRBV29-1 and TRBJ2-7; TRBD1 agrees at 7 bases. CDR3 length equals 12 residues. With V trimmed by 6 bases and J by 0 bases, 2 bases remained unmatched. Germline V gives CDR1 SQVTM, CDR2 ANQGSEA. The CDR3 DNA follows: TGCAGCGTCGGGACAGCCTCCTACGAGCAGTACTTC. Translating gives CSVGTASYEQYF.

The CDR3 is CASVGTSQDNEQFF. The DNA of the CDR3 is TGTGCCAGCGTGGGGACTAGCCAGGACAATGAGCAGTTCTTC. This sequence joins TRBV2 and TRBJ2-1; TRBD2 aligns across 9 bases. Germline V gene sequence: CDR1 SNHLY, CDR2 FYNNEI. The CDR3 runs to 14 residues. Trimming cost V 8 bases and J 5 bases; bases outside gene matches: 7.

J is TRBJ2-1 and V is TRBV6-5; TRBD2 matches at 7 bases. The CDR3 is 14 residues long. Germline CDR1 reads MNHEY; CDR2 reads SVGAGI. The V gene end was trimmed by 5 bases and the J gene end by 2 bases; junction bases not matched to a gene: 3. The CDR3 coding sequence is TGTGCCAGCAGTAGTAGCGGGCCCTACAATGAGCAGTTCTTC. Amino acids: CASSSSGPYNEQFF.

The table lists this clone with a few counts. The V gene is TRBV7-8, the J gene TRBJ1-2; 8 nucleotides agree with TRBD1. This CDR3 spans 16 amino acids. CDR1 and CDR2 (germline): SGHVS, FQNEAQ. V lost 5 bases, J lost 2 bases, and 10 bases stayed unmatched. CDR3 amino acids: CASSDRDRSGNYGYTF. The CDR3 nucleotides read TGTGCCAGCAGCGACCGGGACAGGTCCGGCAACTATGGCTACACCTTC. The complete variable domain, with remaining parts taken from reference TRBV7-8 and TRBJ1-2, reads GAGVSQSPRYKVAKRGQDVALRCDPISGHVSLFWYQQALGQGPEFLTYFQNEAQLDKSGLPSDRFFAERPEGSVSTLKIQRTQQEDSAVYLCASSDRDRSGNYGYTFGSGTRLTVV.

This clone was seen only once. The chain links TRBV5-5 to TRBJ1-4; tentatively, D is TRBD1 (6 bases). With 4 bases removed from V and 0 bases from J, the gap between germline ends came to 10 bases. The CDR3 is 15 amino acids. In germline, CDR1 is SGHKS, CDR2 YYEKEE (reference sequence). CDR3 amino acids: CASSLTGPTNEKLFF. In nucleotides, the CDR3 is TGTGCCAGCAGCCTAACAGGGCCAACTAATGAAAAACTGTTTTTT.

The V and J genes are TRBV2 and TRBJ1-1; D remains unclear. The CDR3 has 13 residues. Per the germline V gene, CDR1 is SNHLY and CDR2 is FYNNEI. Deletions cut 6 bases from V and 1 base from J, with 9 bases between. The CDR3 sequence is CASRVEGNTEAFF. CDR3 in DNA: TGTGCCAGCAGGGTGGAGGGGAACACTGAAGCTTTCTTT. Filled out from reference TRBV2 and TRBJ1-1, the complete variable domain reads EPEVTQTPSHQVTQMGQEVILRCVPISNHLYFYWYRQILGQKVEFLVSFYNNEISEKSEIFDDQFSVERPDGSNFTLKIRSTKLEDSAMYFCASRVEGNTEAFFGQGTRLTVV.

The V and J genes are TRBV28 and TRBJ2-7; 7 nucleotides agree with TRBD1. Germline CDR1 is MDHEN and CDR2 is SYDVKM. This CDR3 region has 14 residues. The ends lost 5 bases at V and 1 base at J; junction bases unmatched: 5. CDR3 sequence: CASSQDRRSYEQYF. DNA of the CDR3: TGTGCCAGCAGTCAGGACAGGCGATCCTACGAGCAGTACTTC.

The rearrangement links TRBV5-1 to TRBJ2-1, with unresolved D. The germline CDR1 and CDR2 sequences are SGHRS and YFSETQ. The germline V and J ends were trimmed by 4 bases and 2 bases, with 10 bases remaining between them. The CDR3 is made up of 14 amino acids. In DNA, the CDR3 is TGCGCCAGCAGCCCCGTCCCCGCCTACAATGAGCAGTTCTTC. This translates into CASSPVPAYNEQFF.

This chain connects TRBV6-6 to TRBJ2-7; possibly TRBD1 for D (5 bases). The CDR3 length is 13 residues. V was clipped by 4 bases and J by 4 bases, with 11 bases between them. Germline-derived CDR1 and CDR2 are MNHNY and SVGAGI (reference sequence). CDR3 sequence: CASSFTGWYEQYV. CDR3 bases: TGTGCCAGCAGTTTTACAGGTTGGTACGAGCAGTACGTC.

As DNA, the CDR3 is TGTGCCAGTGTACGGCGGGAGGGGACTGAAGCTTTCTTT. This encodes CASVRREGTEAFF. This chain links TRBV19 with TRBJ1-1; tentatively, D is TRBD1 (5 bases). Per the germline V gene, CDR1 is LNHDA and CDR2 is SQIVND (reference sequence). V lost 8 bases to trimming and J lost 5 bases, with 15 bases between them. The CDR3 has 13 residues.

V usage is TRBV18 and J usage is TRBJ2-7, with a possible D match to TRBD1 (6 bases). Germline CDR1 KGHSH, CDR2 LQKENI. This CDR3 contains 15 residues. Between the trimmed V and J ends, which lost 5 bases and 7 bases, there was a span of 21 bases. Here the CDR3 reads CASSSRGTPSEEQYF. CDR3 DNA sequence: TGTGCCAGCTCATCAAGAGGGACACCTTCTGAAGAGCAGTACTTC.

V is TRBV7-2 and J is TRBJ2-7, with TRBD1 matching over 7 bases. CDR1 SGHTA and CDR2 FQGNSA come from the germline V gene. The ends lost 1 base at V and 1 base at J; junction bases unmatched: 4. The CDR3 is made up of 15 amino acids. The chain's CDR3 is CASSLGQGVSYEQYF. CDR3 coding DNA: TGTGCCAGCAGCTTAGGGCAGGGGGTATCCTACGAGCAGTACTTC.

The chain uses TRBV5-1 and TRBJ2-7, with TRBD1 as a possible D gene (6 bases). Per the germline V gene, CDR1 is SGHRS and CDR2 is YFSETQ. The ends were cut back, 0 bases at V and 2 bases at J, with 6 bases in the middle. CDR3 length equals 13 residues. CDR3 DNA sequence: TGCGCCAGCAGCTTGGGGGACACCTACGAGCAGTACGTC. This translates into CASSLGDTYEQYV.